A selection of T cell receptor beta chains follows, all from one sample in a study of cytomegalovirus exposure and HLA in healthy donors. The table came from immunoSEQ multiplex PCR; TCRdb's copy has only in-frame clones and leaves some out. The table includes more than 55,000 clones, about 80% detected once. Sequencing was done on a sample of PBMCs. Receptors originate from a man aged 25 to 40 in good health and CMV-seronegative. CDR3s include the opening cysteine and the closing phenylalanine or tryptophan. The D gene is left open where the match is weak. Expanded clones are given a class, and other clones once, few, many or no size at all.

V gene	J gene	D gene	CDR3 length	clone size	CDR3 protein	CDR3 DNA
TRBV19	TRBJ2-7	TRBD1	15	.	CASSLAGTGVFEQYF	TGTGCCAGTAGTCTCGCCGGGACAGGGGTTTTCGAGCAGTACTTC
TRBV6-6	TRBJ2-3	.	12	.	CASSQGPDTQYF	TGTGCCAGCTCGCAGGGGCCAGATACGCAGTATTTT
TRBV7-3	TRBJ1-2	.	15	.	CASSPGGDLNYGYTF	TGTGCCAGCAGCCCCGGCGGGGACCTTAACTATGGCTACACCTTC
TRBV5-4	TRBJ2-7	TRBD2	15	.	CASSSGGGRADEQYF	TGTGCCAGCAGCTCGGGGGGCGGGAGGGCCGACGAGCAGTACTTC
TRBV7-2	TRBJ1-2	TRBD1	17	.	CASSLAWDRALNYGYTF	TGTGCCAGCAGCTTAGCGTGGGACAGGGCCCTTAACTATGGCTACACCTTC
TRBV11-2	TRBJ2-7	TRBD1	11	.	CASSFDREPYF	TGTGCCAGCAGCTTTGACAGGGAGCCGTACTTC
TRBV18	TRBJ2-7	.	15	.	CASSPPSASSYEQYF	TGTGCCAGCTCACCCCCTAGCGCGAGCTCCTACGAGCAGTACTTC
TRBV9	TRBJ1-3	.	16	.	CASSVEAGHSGNTIYF	TGTGCCAGCAGCGTAGAGGCAGGGCACTCTGGAAACACCATATATTTT
TRBV7-6	TRBJ1-3	.	15	.	CASSLDIGAGNTIYF	TGTGCCAGCAGCTTAGATATCGGGGCTGGAAACACCATATATTTT
TRBV6-6	TRBJ2-7	.	14	few	CASRQGQVAYEQYF	TGTGCCAGCAGGCAGGGGCAGGTGGCCTACGAGCAGTACTTC
TRBV29-1	TRBJ2-2	.	17	once	CSVEGRSGDSNTGELFF	TGCAGCGTTGAAGGTCGATCGGGAGATTCGAACACCGGGGAGCTGTTTTTT
TRBV5-1	TRBJ2-2	TRBD2	16	.	CASSFTSGGGTGELFF	TGCGCCAGCAGCTTCACTAGCGGGGGAGGCACCGGGGAGCTGTTTTTT
TRBV27	TRBJ2-7	.	14	.	CASSLSSAGYGQYF	TGTGCCAGCAGTTTATCTTCCGCGGGCTACGGGCAGTACTTC
TRBV6-6	TRBJ2-5	.	13	once	CASSSTRLGEQYF	TGTGCCAGCAGTTCAACTCGGCTTGGGGAGCAGTACTTC
TRBV6-4	TRBJ1-2	TRBD1	13	.	CASSTTGGYGYTF	TGTGCCAGCAGCACGACAGGGGGCTATGGCTACACCTTC
TRBV7-9	TRBJ2-1	TRBD2	18	once	CSSSFPPRLAGLNNEQFF	TGTTCCAGCAGCTTTCCACCTCGACTAGCGGGATTAAACAATGAGCAGTTCTTC